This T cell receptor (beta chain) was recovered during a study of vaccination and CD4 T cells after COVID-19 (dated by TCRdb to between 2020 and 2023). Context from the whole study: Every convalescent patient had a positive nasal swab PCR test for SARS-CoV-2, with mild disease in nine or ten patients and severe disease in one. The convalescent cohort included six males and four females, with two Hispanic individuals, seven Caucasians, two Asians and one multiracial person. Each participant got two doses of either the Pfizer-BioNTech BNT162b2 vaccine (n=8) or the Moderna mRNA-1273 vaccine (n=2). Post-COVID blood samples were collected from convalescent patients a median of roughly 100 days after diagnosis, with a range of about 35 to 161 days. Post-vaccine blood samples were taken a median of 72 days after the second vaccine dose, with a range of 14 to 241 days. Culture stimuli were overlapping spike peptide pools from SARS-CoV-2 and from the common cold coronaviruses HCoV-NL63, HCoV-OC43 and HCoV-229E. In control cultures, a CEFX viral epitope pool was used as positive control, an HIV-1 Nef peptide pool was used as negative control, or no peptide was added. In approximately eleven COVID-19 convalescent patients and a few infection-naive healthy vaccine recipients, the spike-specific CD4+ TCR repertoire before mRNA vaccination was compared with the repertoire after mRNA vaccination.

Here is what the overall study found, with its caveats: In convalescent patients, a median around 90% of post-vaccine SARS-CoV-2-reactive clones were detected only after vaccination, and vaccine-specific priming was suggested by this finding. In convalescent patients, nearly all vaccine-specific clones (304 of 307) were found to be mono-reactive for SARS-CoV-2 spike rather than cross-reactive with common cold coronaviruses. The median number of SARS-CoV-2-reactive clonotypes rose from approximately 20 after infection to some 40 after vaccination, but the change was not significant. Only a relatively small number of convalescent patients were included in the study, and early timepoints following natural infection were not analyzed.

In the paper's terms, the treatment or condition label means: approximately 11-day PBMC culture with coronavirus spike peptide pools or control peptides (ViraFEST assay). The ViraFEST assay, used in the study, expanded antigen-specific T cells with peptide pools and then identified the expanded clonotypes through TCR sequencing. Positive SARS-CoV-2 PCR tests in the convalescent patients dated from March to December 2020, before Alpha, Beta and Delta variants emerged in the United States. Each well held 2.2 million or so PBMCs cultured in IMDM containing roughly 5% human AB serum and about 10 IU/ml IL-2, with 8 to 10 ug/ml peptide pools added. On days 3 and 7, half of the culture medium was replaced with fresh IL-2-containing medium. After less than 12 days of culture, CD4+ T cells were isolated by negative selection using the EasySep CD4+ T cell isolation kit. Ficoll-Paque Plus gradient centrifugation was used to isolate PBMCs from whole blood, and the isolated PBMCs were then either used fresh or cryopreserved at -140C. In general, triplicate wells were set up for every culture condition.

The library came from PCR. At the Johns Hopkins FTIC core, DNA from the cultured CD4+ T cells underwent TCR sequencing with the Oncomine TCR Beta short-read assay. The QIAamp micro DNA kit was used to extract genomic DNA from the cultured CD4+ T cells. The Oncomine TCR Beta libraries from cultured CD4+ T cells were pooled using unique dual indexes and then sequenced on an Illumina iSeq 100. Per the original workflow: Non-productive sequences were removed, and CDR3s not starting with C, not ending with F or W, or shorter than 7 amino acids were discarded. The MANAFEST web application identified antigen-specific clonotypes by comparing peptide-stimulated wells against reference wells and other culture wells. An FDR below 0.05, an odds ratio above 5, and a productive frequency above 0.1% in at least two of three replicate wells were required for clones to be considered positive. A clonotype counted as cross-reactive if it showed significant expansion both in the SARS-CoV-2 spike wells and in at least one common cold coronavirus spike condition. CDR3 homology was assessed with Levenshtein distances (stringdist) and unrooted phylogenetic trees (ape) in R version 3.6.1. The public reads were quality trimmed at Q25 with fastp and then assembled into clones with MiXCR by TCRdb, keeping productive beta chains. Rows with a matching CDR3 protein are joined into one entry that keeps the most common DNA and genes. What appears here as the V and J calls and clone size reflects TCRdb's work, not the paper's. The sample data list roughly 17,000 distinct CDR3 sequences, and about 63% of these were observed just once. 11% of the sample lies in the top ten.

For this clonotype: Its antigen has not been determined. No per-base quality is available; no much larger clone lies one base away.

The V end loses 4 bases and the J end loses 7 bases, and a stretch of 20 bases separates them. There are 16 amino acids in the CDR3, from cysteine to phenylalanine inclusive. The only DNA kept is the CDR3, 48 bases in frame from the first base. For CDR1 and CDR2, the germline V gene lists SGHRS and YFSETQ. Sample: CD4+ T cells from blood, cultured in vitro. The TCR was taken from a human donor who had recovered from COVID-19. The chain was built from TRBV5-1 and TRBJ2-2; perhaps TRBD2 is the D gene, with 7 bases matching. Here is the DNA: TGCGCCAGCAGCCAACGGCTAGAGGGGGAGGGCGGGGAGCTGTTTTTT. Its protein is CASSQRLEGEGGELFF.